This T cell receptor beta chain was recorded in a study of T cells in Graves' hyperthyroidism and ophthalmopathy. RNA transcripts gave rise to amplified TCR beta CDR3 regions. The HTBI primer set drove a first-round RT-PCR of the TCR CDR3. TCRdb re-called the multiplex PCR reads through MiXCR, storing one row per CDR3 protein. The profile covers fewer than 650,000 distinct CDR3 sequences, with approximately 15% appearing a single time and over 3.5% taken by the ten largest. Germline assignment: CDR1 SGHNT and CDR2 YENEEA. CDR3 size: 14 residues. V was pared by 3 bases and J by 8 bases, with 7 bases of the junction left unmatched. This clonotype was detected only once.

The J gene is TRBJ1-2, the V gene TRBV11-3, with TRBD1 matching 9 bases. The TCR sequence derives from a woman aged 40 to 55 with Graves' ophthalmopathy. Sequencing was done on a sample of blood. The CDR3 DNA reads as TGTGCCAGCAGCTTTGGGACAGGGATTGGCGGCTACACCTTC. This translates into CASSFGTGIGGYTF.